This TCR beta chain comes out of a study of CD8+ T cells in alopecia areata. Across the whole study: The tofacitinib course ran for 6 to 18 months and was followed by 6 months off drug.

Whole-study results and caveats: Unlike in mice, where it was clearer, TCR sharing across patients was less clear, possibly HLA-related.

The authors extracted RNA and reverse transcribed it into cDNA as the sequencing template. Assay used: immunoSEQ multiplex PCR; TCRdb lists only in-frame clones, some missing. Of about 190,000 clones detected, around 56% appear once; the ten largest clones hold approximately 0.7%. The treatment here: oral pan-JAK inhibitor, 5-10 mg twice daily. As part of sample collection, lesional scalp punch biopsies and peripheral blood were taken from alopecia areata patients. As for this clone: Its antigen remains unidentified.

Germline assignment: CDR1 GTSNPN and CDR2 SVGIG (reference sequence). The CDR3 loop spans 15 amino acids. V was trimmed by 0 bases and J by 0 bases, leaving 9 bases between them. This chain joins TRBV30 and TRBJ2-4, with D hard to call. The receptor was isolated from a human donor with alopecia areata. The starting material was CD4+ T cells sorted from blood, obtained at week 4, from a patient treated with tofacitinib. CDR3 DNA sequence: TGTGCCTGGAGTGTAATTGGCTTAGCCAAAAACATTCAGTACTTC. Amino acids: CAWSVIGLAKNIQYF.